Detailed here is one T cell receptor beta chain. Its specificity is unknown. Losses at the gene ends were 5 bases for V and 7 bases for J; bases not matched to a gene: 7. The CDR3 consists of 13 residues. Germline CDR1 and CDR2: SQVTM and ANQGSEA. The data originate from a study of identical twins. Whole-study findings and limits: Among beta out-of-frame sequences, excess sharing between twins appeared weaker.

Template switching added a universal primer site; cDNA carried unique molecular identifiers. Using its own MiXCR run on the 5' RACE reads, TCRdb lists one record per CDR3 protein. The sample carries about 700,000 distinct CDR3 sequences, about 9.4% recorded once. These data were also filed under a second study, of yellow fever vaccine responses in identical twins.

This chain joins TRBV29-1 and TRBJ1-4; 7 bases map to TRBD1. Sequencing was performed on PBMCs. The origin of this receptor is a woman under 30 in good health. Here the CDR3 reads CSVTGAESEKLFF. In nucleotides, the CDR3 is TGCAGCGTTACAGGGGCGGAAAGTGAAAAACTGTTTTTT.